This T cell receptor beta chain was profiled in a study of blood T cell repertoires in COVID-19. Study-level information: Acute and convalescent COVID-19 specimens originated in the United States, Italy and Spain. From T cells, B-cell-depleted T cells, or PBMCs came the material, which was cDNA or gDNA.

The CDR3 is 16 amino acids. The germline gives CDR1 SGDLS, CDR2 YYNGEE. V was clipped by 0 bases and J by 5 bases; unmatched bases: 7. Original processing methods: Estimates of nucleated cell counts were drawn from the amplification of reference gene primers. Profiling relied on immunoSEQ multiplex PCR, and the TCRdb table lists in-frame clones only, not all of them. The V and J calls and clone size come from that table; D and trimming were worked out from the DNA. The table records 80,000 to 95,000 clones, over 75% of them present only once. The source material was peripheral blood. This chain links TRBV9 with TRBJ2-3, with TRBD2 identical over 9 bases. This sequence was found in a human donor in a cohort sampled during active COVID-19. The CDR3 region is CASSVAAGGPGDTQYF. The CDR3 DNA sequence: TGTGCCAGCAGCGTAGCCGCGGGGGGGCCAGGAGATACGCAGTATTTT.